The entry below describes one TCR beta chain. Its target is unknown. An end of the junction differs from the germline gene, which may be a read error. Per germline, CDR1 LNHNV and CDR2 YYDKDF (reference sequence). This CDR3 spans 13 amino acids. Genomic DNA, serving as template, underwent TCR beta VDJ and CDR3 profiling. TCRdb independently ran MiXCR on the reads; one entry per CDR3 protein. The sample records about 220,000 distinct CDR3 sequences, 45% to 50% being singletons. This entry is derived from a study of CD8+CD57+ T cells in acquired aplastic anemia. Overall study: DNA from sorted CD4+ and CD8+ cells averaged around 3 ug.

In patients chosen for sequencing, flow cytometry had shown CD8+CD57+ cell expansion. The blood sampling took place in patients who had so far received no therapy. Study results and caveats: Controls did not differ significantly from patients in CD8+ Simpson's diversity.

The clonotype was recovered from a human donor with aplastic anemia. Specimen: sorted CD4+, CD8+, or CD8+CD57+ T cells (not recorded which) from PBMCs. The rearrangement uses TRBV15 and TRBJ2-1; the match to TRBD2 covers 8 bases. CDR3 in DNA: TGTGCCACTCTCCAGCGGGGGTACAATGTGCAGTTCTTC. It is translated as CATLQRGYNVQFF.